The 10 T cell receptor beta chains in this list originate from one sample, sequenced in a study of CD8 T cells in Susac syndrome. When the RNA was reverse transcribed, random hexamers were used with an input of about 0.5 to 1 ug. TCRdb passed the immunoSEQ multiplex PCR reads through MiXCR, listing each CDR3 protein once. In the table there are tens of thousands of distinct CDR3 sequences, about 96% of which are singletons. The sequencing sample was made of CD8+ T cells from PBMCs. The receptors derive from a human donor with Susac syndrome.

V is TRBV5-1 and J is TRBJ2-7; 8 bases match TRBD1. The CDR3 extends over 13 amino acids. Germline V lookup: CDR1 SGHRS, CDR2 YFSETQ. The junction had 7 bases not matched to a gene; V was cut back by 0 bases and J by 11 bases. CDR3: CASSLGGSDREYF. The CDR3 DNA follows: TGCGCCAGCAGCTTGGGGGGTTCGGACAGGGAGTACTTC.

The chain has TRBV19 and TRBJ1-2; D is unclear. The CDR3 has 13 amino acids. Germline V gene data show CDR1 as LNHDA and CDR2 as SQIVND (reference sequence). The V end lost 3 bases, the J end lost 4 bases, and 9 bases lay between the germline ends. The CDR3 region has the DNA TGTGCCAGTAGTATGACGCCCAGCTATGGCTACACCTTC. Translating gives CASSMTPSYGYTF.

This clonotype was seen only a few times. The rearrangement uses TRBV2 and TRBJ2-7, with D uncertain. The CDR3 covers 13 residues. CDR1 and CDR2 (germline): SNHLY, FYNNEI. V lost 3 bases to trimming and J lost 9 bases, with 15 bases between them. The CDR3 bases are TGTGCCAGCAGTGATGACCTCTCCCAGCCGCAGTACTTC. Amino acids: CASSDDLSQPQYF.

V and J are TRBV19 and TRBJ2-5, with 8 bases fitting TRBD1. Trimming at V came to 3 bases and at J to 3 bases, leaving 3 bases not matched to a gene. Germline CDR1 LNHDA, CDR2 SQIVND (reference sequence). This CDR3 spans 14 amino acids. The CDR3 is CASSMTGVEETQYF. The CDR3 DNA sequence: TGTGCCAGTAGTATGACAGGGGTGGAAGAGACCCAGTACTTC.

The V call is TRBV5-1, the J call TRBJ2-7; 9 nucleotides align to TRBD2. CDR3 length: 13 residues. The V segment lost 4 bases and the J segment 13 bases; nucleotides outside the gene matches: 12. Germline-derived CDR1 and CDR2 are SGHRS and YFSETQ. CDR3 coding DNA: TGCGCCAGCAGCGAACCCGGGACTAGCTTCTTATACTTC. This translates into CASSEPGTSFLYF.

This clonotype was recorded once. The chain links TRBV3-1 to TRBJ2-7; 7 nucleotides line up with TRBD1. Germline loops: CDR1 LGHDT, CDR2 YNNKEL (reference sequence). The CDR3 is 16 amino acids. With V trimmed by 1 base and J by 2 bases, 8 bases remained unmatched. The CDR3 DNA reads as TGTGCCAGCAGCCAAGGCCCCGGGACAGCGACCTACGAGCAGTACTTC. It translates to CASSQGPGTATYEQYF.

The chain is built from TRBV9 and TRBJ1-2; D gene uncertain. V was pared by 3 bases and J by 8 bases, with 11 bases between. The germline V gene has CDR1 SGDLS and CDR2 YYNGEE. CDR3 length: 12 amino acids. The CDR3 DNA reads TGTGCCAGCAGCGCGGACCTGGCGGGCTACACCTTC. Its protein product is CASSADLAGYTF.

The genes are TRBV7-8 and TRBJ2-3, with 9 bases lining up with TRBD2. The junction had 17 bases not matched to a gene; V was cut back by 5 bases and J by 5 bases. The CDR3 runs 18 residues. CDR1 is SGHVS and CDR2 is FQNEAQ in the germline V gene. The CDR3 reads CASSPRGGAGGSGDTQYF. CDR3 bases: TGTGCCAGCAGCCCCCGAGGGGGAGCGGGGGGCTCCGGAGATACGCAGTATTTT.

This chain connects TRBV20-1 to TRBJ1-3; D is uncertain. V was clipped by 3 bases and J by 3 bases, with 12 bases between them. The CDR3 is 14 residues long. The V gene's germline CDR1 is DFQATT and CDR2 SNEGSKA (reference sequence). CDR3 in amino acids: CSARSRRDGNTIYF. CDR3 sequence (DNA): TGCAGTGCTAGGTCGCGGAGGGATGGAAACACCATATATTTT.

This rearrangement joins TRBV20-1 to TRBJ1-2; D remains unclear. Germline CDR1 is DFQATT and CDR2 is SNEGSKA (reference sequence). The CDR3 is 15 residues long. V shed 5 bases and J shed 0 bases, with 16 bases lying between them. CDR3 residues: CSASTPAAANYGYTF. The DNA of the CDR3 is TGCAGTGCTTCTACTCCAGCCGCCGCTAACTATGGCTACACCTTC.